Here is one T cell receptor (beta chain) with its context. The antigen remains undetermined. CDR3 length equals 13 residues. CDR1 is MDHEN, CDR2 SYDVKM, per germline. V lost 3 bases to trimming and J lost 14 bases; unmatched junction nucleotides: 10. These data come from a study of shared clonotypes between healthy human individuals. Study-wide background: Per-donor plates numbered three CD4 naive, three CD4 memory, two CD8 naive and one CD8 memory.

The study, taken as a whole, reports: Across four donors, naive CD4 shared 5% to 6%, naive CD8 under 4%, memory CD4 2.3%, memory CD8 over 0.3%. Deeper or shallower sequencing was expected to change how clonotypes are shared among donors. Naive subsets generally had larger estimated richness than memory subsets.

The repertoire was sequenced with immunoSEQ multiplex PCR; TCRdb's copy has only in-frame clones and lacks some. The top ten hold 30% to 40% of the sample, which has around 690,000 clones, about 92% seen once. The J gene is TRBJ2-1, the V gene TRBV28; 7 positions agree with TRBD1. The TCR was taken from a young man in good health. Some clones in this sample may be carry-over from other donors' samples. The source material was memory CD8+ T cells from PBMCs. The subset: CD45RO+ cells pooled with CCR7-negative TemRA cells. The CDR3 here is CASSLSKGGMEFF. In DNA form, the CDR3 reads TGTGCCAGCAGTTTGTCAAAAGGGGGCATGGAGTTCTTC.